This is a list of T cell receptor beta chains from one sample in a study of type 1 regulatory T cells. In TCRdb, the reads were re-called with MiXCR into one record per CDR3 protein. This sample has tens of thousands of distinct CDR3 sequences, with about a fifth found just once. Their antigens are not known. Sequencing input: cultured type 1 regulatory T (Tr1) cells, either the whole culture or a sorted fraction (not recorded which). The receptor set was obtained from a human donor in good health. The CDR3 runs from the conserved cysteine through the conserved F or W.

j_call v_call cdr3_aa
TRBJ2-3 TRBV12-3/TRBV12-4 CASSPRTGLTQYF
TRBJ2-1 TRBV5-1 CASSLWDREANEQFF
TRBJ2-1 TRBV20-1 CSASLAGAGEQFF
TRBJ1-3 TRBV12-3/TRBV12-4 CASSFSRNSGNTIYF
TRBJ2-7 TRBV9 CASSVGVLGYEQYF
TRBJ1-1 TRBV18 CASDTLGDTEAFF
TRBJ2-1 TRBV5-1 CASSLGLAGNNEQFF
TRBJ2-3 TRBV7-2 CASSLAQGQPSTDTQYF
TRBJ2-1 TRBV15 CATSRGLAVSYNEQFF
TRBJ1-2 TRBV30 CAWSNIGGYTF
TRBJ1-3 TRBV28 CASSQPGQGFGNTIYF
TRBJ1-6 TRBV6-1 CASSEKYLPLHF
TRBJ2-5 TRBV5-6 CASSSLAVQETQYF
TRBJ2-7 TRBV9 CASSLTGVSYEQYF
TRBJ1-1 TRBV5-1 CASSYDRDTEAFF
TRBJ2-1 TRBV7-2 CASSSNSIAQFF
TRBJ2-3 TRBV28 CASSVFSGGTDTQYF
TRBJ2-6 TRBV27 CASSISGANVLTF
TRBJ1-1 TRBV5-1 CASSGTGGIGTEAFF
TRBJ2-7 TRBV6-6 CASRRDTSNEQYF
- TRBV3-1 CASSLLGISGKETQYF
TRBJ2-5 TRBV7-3 CASSLQGGAETQYF
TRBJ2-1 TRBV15 CAASAGAYNEQFF
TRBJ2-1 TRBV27 CASRLGSGLAINEQFF
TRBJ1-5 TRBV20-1 CSANGQGTQPQHF
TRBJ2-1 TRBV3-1 CASSQVGTGYNEQFF
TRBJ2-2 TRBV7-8 CASSSNRDRYTGELFF
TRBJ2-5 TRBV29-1 CSFLEGRKETQYF